The clone carrying this TCR beta chain was recorded at least ten times. The sequenced fragment ends 3 residues before the CDR3 boundary, so the rest is inferred from the germline J gene. These data are taken from a study of T cell clonality in common variable immunodeficiency. From germline, CDR1 is DFQATT and CDR2 SNEGSKA (reference sequence). With 0 bases clipped from V and 3 bases from J, the junction kept 7 bases outside the gene matches. The CDR3 length is 18 residues. Libraries were prepared by immunoSEQ multiplex PCR; TCRdb keeps only in-frame clonotypes and omits some of them. In total the sample includes tens of thousands of clones, none of them seen once.

Sequencing used peripheral blood mononuclear cells. The sequence came from a person between 18 and 70 years old in good health. The J gene is TRBJ1-6, the V gene TRBV20-1, with 11 bases identical to TRBD1. Partial CDR3 DNA: TGCAGTGCTAGAGACCGGACAGGGGGCCTTAACTATAATTCACCC. Translated, it gives CSARDRTGGLNYNSP. The entire CDR3 sequence reads CSARDRTGGLNYNSPLHF.